The text below deals with one TCR beta chain. The antigen remains undetermined. The second PCR ran about 6 to 12 cycles with a sample-barcoded 5' primer and J-beta primers. Each cDNA molecule was tagged by a template-switch adaptor with 12 random nucleotides. All samples gave at least 2.5 million CDR3-containing paired-end reads. TCRdb passed the 5' RACE reads through MiXCR, listing each CDR3 protein once. The sample carries 850,000 to 1,100,000 distinct CDR3 sequences, more than 30% recorded once. The length of the CDR3 is 14 residues. V lost 4 bases to trimming and J lost 3 bases; unmatched junction nucleotides: 4. Germline V gives CDR1 SNHLY, CDR2 FYNNEI. The data derive from a study of blood T cells in healthy people across ages. General study findings and limits: There was a strong correlation between TCR beta diversity and naive T cell percentage.

The receptor's source is a man younger than 35 in good health. The gene calls are TRBV2 and TRBJ1-2; 8 nucleotides align to TRBD1. The sample consisted of blood. In DNA form, the CDR3 reads TGTGCCAGCAGTGCCAGGGGGCGAGACTATGGCTACACCTTC. It translates to CASSARGRDYGYTF.